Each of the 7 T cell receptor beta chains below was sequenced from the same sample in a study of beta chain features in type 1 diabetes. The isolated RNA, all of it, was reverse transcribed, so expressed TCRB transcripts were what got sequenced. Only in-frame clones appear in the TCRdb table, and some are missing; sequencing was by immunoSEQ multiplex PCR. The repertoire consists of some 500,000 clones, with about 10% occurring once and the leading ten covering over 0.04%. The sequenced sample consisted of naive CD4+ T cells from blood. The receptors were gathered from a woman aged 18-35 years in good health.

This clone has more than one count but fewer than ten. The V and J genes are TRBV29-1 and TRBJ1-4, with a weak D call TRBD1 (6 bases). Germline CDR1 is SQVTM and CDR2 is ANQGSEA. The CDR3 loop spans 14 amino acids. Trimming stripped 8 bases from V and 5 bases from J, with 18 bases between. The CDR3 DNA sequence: TGCAGCATGAGGGACACAGGAGGGAATGAAAAACTGTTTTTT. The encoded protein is CSMRDTGGNEKLFF.

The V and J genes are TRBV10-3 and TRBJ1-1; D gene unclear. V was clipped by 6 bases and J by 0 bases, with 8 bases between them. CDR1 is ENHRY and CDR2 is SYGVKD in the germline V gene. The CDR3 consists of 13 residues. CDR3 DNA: TGTGCCATCAGGGTAGGAATGAACACTGAAGCTTTCTTT. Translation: CAIRVGMNTEAFF.

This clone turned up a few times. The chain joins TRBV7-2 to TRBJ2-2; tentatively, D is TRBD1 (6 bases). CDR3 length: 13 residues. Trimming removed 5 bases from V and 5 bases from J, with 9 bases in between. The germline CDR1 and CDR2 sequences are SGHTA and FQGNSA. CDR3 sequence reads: CASSPQGTGELFF. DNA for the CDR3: TGTGCCAGCAGCCCCCAGGGGACCGGGGAGCTGTTTTTT.

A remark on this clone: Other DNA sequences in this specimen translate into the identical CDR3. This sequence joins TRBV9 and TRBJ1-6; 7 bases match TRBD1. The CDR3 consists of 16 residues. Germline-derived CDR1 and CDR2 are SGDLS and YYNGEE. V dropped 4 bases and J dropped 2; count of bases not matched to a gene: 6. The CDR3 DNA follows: TGTGCCAGCAGCACCTCAGGGGGGACCTATAATTCACCCCTCCACTTT. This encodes CASSTSGGTYNSPLHF.

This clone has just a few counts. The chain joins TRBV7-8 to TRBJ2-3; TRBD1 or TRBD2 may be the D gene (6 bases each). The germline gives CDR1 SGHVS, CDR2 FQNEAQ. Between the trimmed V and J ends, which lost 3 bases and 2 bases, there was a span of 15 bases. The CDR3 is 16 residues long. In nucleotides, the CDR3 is TGTGCCAGCAGCTTCTGGGGGGCCGGAATCACAGATACGCAGTATTTT. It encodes CASSFWGAGITDTQYF.

CDR3 region: CSATGQGGTTDTQYF. The CDR3 DNA is TGCAGCGCCACGGGACAGGGGGGAACCACAGATACGCAGTATTTT. The chain couples TRBV29-1 to TRBJ2-3; 11 bases fit TRBD1. The CDR3 extends over 15 amino acids. From germline, CDR1 is SQVTM and CDR2 ANQGSEA. Unmatched junction bases numbered 8, after V lost 7 bases and J lost 2 bases.

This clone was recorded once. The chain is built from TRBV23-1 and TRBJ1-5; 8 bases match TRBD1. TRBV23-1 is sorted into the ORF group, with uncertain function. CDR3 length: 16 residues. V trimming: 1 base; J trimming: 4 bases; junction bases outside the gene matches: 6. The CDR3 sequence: CASSQLSQGGNQPQHF. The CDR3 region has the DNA TGCGCCAGCAGTCAATTATCACAGGGGGGGAATCAGCCCCAGCATTTT.